These T cell receptor beta chains were read from a single sample in a study of T-cell reconstitution after alpha-beta-depleted transplantation in children. MiXCR was run by TCRdb on the PCR reads, yielding one entry per CDR3 protein. The table records a few hundred thousand distinct CDR3 sequences, around 17% of them present only once. The source was PBMCs from the stem cell graft donor, collected from the stem cell graft. The receptors here all came from a human donor who donated a stem cell graft to a child with acute lymphoblastic leukemia. Each CDR3 is given with its conserved first and last residue. Fields, in order: clone size, D gene, V gene, J gene, CDR3 DNA, CDR3 protein. A D gene is named only where the DNA matches it firmly. Clone size is shown for a subset of rows, as once, few, many or a class of expanded clone.

.	.	TRBV29-1	TRBJ2-1	TGCAGCGTCCCTTTGGCGGCAACCTACAATGAGCAGTTCTTC	CSVPLAATYNEQFF
.	TRBD1	TRBV6-5	TRBJ2-1	TGTGCCAGCAGTTCTGCCGGGACAGGGGGAAGGGGTGAGCAGTTCTTC	CASSSAGTGGRGEQFF
.	.	TRBV7-2	TRBJ1-2	TGTGCCAGCAGCCCGGACCGAATAACAGTCTATGGCTACACCTTC	CASSPDRITVYGYTF
few	TRBD1	TRBV5-1	TRBJ1-2	TGCGCCAGCAGCGGAGGACAGGCTTTTATTCTTAATTCTAACTATGGCTACACCTTC	CASSGGQAFILNSNYGYTF
.	.	TRBV7-2	TRBJ2-2	TGTGCCAGCAGCTTACGGGGAAGGGTGGCCGGGGAGCTGTTTTTT	CASSLRGRVAGELFF
few	.	TRBV12-3/TRBV12-4	TRBJ2-7	TGTGCCAGCGGGGACCACGAGCAGTACTTC	CASGDHEQYF
.	.	TRBV5-1	TRBJ1-1	TGCGCCAGCCGGGGGTCGGGGAACACTGAAGCTTTCTTT	CASRGSGNTEAFF
.	TRBD1	TRBV5-1	TRBJ2-1	TGCGCCAGCAGCTCGGTTGGGACAGGGGGCGGCGATGAGCAGTTCTTC	CASSSVGTGGGDEQFF
.	TRBD1	TRBV7-9	TRBJ2-2	TGTGCCAGCAGTCTTCAGGGGGCGGACACCGGGGAGCTGTTTTTT	CASSLQGADTGELFF
.	TRBD1	TRBV12-3/TRBV12-4	TRBJ1-2	TGTGCCAGCAGTGTGGGACAGACTAACTATGGCTACACCTTC	CASSVGQTNYGYTF
.	.	TRBV12-3/TRBV12-4	TRBJ2-3	TGTGCCAGCAGTTCATCCTTAGTGACAGATACGCAGTATTTT	CASSSSLVTDTQYF
few	TRBD2	TRBV12-3/TRBV12-4	TRBJ2-1	TGTGCCAGCAGTGCCTACCTAGCGGGCCACAATGAGCAGTTCTTC	CASSAYLAGHNEQFF
few	.	TRBV21-1	TRBJ2-7	TGTGCCAGCAGCAAAGGCGGTCTAGCGGGATGGCCTTTCTACGAGCAGTACTTC	CASSKGGLAGWPFYEQYF
.	.	TRBV4-1	TRBJ2-1	TGCGCCAGCAGCCAAGAGGGCAGCCCGGAGGAGAGGTTCTTC	CASSQEGSPEERFF
.	TRBD2	TRBV24-1	TRBJ2-3	TGTGCCACCAGCGATATCCCGCGGGGGACTAGCGGGAGACGGAGCGGGCCAGATACGCAGTATTTT	CATSDIPRGTSGRRSGPDTQYF
few	.	TRBV16	TRBJ2-1	TGTGCCAGCAGCCGTCCGGGACTCTCGACCTACAATGAGCAGTTCTTC	CASSRPGLSTYNEQFF
.	.	TRBV4-1	TRBJ2-1	TGCGCCAGCAGCCAAGATTTTCAGGGGTACGACAATGAGCAGTTCTTC	CASSQDFQGYDNEQFF
medium-sized	.	TRBV4-1	TRBJ1-1	TGCGCCAGCAGCCAAACTACGGGGGGCACTGAAGCTTTCTTT	CASSQTTGGTEAFF
.	.	TRBV20-1	TRBJ1-1	TGCAGTGCTAGCAGGGTTCGGGACACTGAAGCTTTCTTT	CSASRVRDTEAFF
.	TRBD1	TRBV5-1	TRBJ2-7	TGCGCCAGCAGCTTGGGACAGGGGGACCACTACGAGCAGTACTTC	CASSLGQGDHYEQYF
few	TRBD2	TRBV27	TRBJ2-2	TGTGCCAGCAGTTTTTACAGGCCCCTAGGTAGCGGGAGAGGAACCGGGGAGCTGTTTTTT	CASSFYRPLGSGRGTGELFF
.	.	TRBV4-1	TRBJ2-7	TGCGCCAGCAGCCGGGACTTCTCCTACGAGCAGTACTTC	CASSRDFSYEQYF
few	TRBD1	TRBV7-2	TRBJ1-2	TGTGCCAGCAGTCACCGGGACAGCGGGACTGGCTACACCTTC	CASSHRDSGTGYTF
.	.	TRBV4-1	TRBJ2-1	TGCGCCAGCAGCCAAGACTCTGGTGAGCAGTTCTTC	CASSQDSGEQFF
many	TRBD2	TRBV12-3/TRBV12-4	TRBJ2-1	TGTGCCAGCAGGAAATTCGGAGTGGGTAGCGGGAGGGCGGGTGGCAATGAGCAGTTCTTC	CASRKFGVGSGRAGGNEQFF
few	.	TRBV7-9	TRBJ2-2	TGTGCCAGCAGCCCGCATCAGTTTTATAACACCGGGGAGCTGTTTTTT	CASSPHQFYNTGELFF
.	.	TRBV12-3/TRBV12-4	TRBJ2-5	TGTGCCAGCAGCACCATACAGGGGAGGCAAGAGACCCAGTACTTC	CASSTIQGRQETQYF
few	TRBD2	TRBV12-3/TRBV12-4	TRBJ2-5	TGTGCCAGCCTCCAAAGCGTAGCGGGAGGGAGAGAGACCCAGTACTTC	CASLQSVAGGRETQYF
few	TRBD1	TRBV4-1	TRBJ1-5	TGCGCCAGCAGTTCCTCCGGGACAGGGCCAGGAATAGTGCCCCAGCATTTT	CASSSSGTGPGIVPQHF
few	.	TRBV28	TRBJ1-4	TGTGCCAGCAGTTTATCGACAGCTGGGAATGAAAAACTGTTTTTT	CASSLSTAGNEKLFF
few	TRBD2	TRBV5-1	TRBJ2-2	TGCGCCAGCAGCTGGGGACTAGCGGGAAGGAGCACCGGGGAGCTGTTTTTT	CASSWGLAGRSTGELFF
few	TRBD1	TRBV7-9	TRBJ2-7	TGTGCCAGCAGCTCCCATCACACAGGGGTAGAGCCCTACGAGCAGTACTTC	CASSSHHTGVEPYEQYF
.	TRBD2	TRBV29-1	TRBJ2-2	TGCAGCGTTGAATTTGGCGGGAGGAATGTGGAGCTGTTTTTT	CSVEFGGRNVELFF
.	.	TRBV7-9	TRBJ1-4	TGTGCCAGCAGCTGGGGGCTCGGGGGAAAACTGTTTTTT	CASSWGLGGKLFF
few	.	TRBV5-1	TRBJ2-5	TGCGCCAGCAGCTTGGCCAACGCAGGCCAAGAGACCCAGTACTTC	CASSLANAGQETQYF
.	.	TRBV29-1	TRBJ1-2	TGCAGCGTTGCAGGGGTCTATGGCTACACCTTC	CSVAGVYGYTF
many	.	TRBV9	TRBJ1-1	TGTGCCAGCAGCGTAGGGTCGAACACTGAAGCTTTCTTT	CASSVGSNTEAFF
few	.	TRBV20-1	TRBJ1-5	TGCAGTGCGGCCGTCGGCACGGGCCCTCAGCCCCAGCATTTT	CSAAVGTGPQPQHF
.	TRBD2	TRBV20-1	TRBJ2-3	TGCAGTGCTAGAGGGGGAGGACTAGCCGCAGATACGCAGTATTTT	CSARGGGLAADTQYF
many	TRBD1	TRBV10-3	TRBJ1-2	TGTGCCACCGGGACAGGGAATGACTATGGCTACACCTTC	CATGTGNDYGYTF
.	.	TRBV5-1	TRBJ2-1	TGCGCCAGCAGCTCGGGACACAACTACAATGAGCAGTTCTTC	CASSSGHNYNEQFF
.	.	TRBV5-1	TRBJ2-3	TGCGCCAGCAGCTTGGTTGCGGGGCCGCCAGATACGCAGTATTTT	CASSLVAGPPDTQYF
.	.	TRBV27	TRBJ1-1	TGTGCCAGCAGTTTGGGGGCAGGGTACACTGAAGCTTTCTTT	CASSLGAGYTEAFF
few	TRBD1	TRBV5-1	TRBJ1-6	TGCGCCAGCAGCTTGGAAGGGACAGGGCAGTCACCCCTCCACTTT	CASSLEGTGQSPLHF
.	.	TRBV9	TRBJ2-3	TGTGCCAGCAGATCGCGGGGAGGAGCAGATACGCAGTATTTT	CASRSRGGADTQYF
.	TRBD1	TRBV18	TRBJ2-2	TGTGCCAGCACAACAGGGGCTCGGAACACCGGGGAGCTGTTTTTT	CASTTGARNTGELFF
.	TRBD2	TRBV4-1	TRBJ2-7	TGCGCCAGCAGCCAAGTCAATTCGGGGGGGTACGAGCAGTACTTC	CASSQVNSGGYEQYF
.	.	TRBV30	TRBJ1-2	TGTGCCTGGAGTGAGGGGGGGTTAAGCTACACCTTC	CAWSEGGLSYTF